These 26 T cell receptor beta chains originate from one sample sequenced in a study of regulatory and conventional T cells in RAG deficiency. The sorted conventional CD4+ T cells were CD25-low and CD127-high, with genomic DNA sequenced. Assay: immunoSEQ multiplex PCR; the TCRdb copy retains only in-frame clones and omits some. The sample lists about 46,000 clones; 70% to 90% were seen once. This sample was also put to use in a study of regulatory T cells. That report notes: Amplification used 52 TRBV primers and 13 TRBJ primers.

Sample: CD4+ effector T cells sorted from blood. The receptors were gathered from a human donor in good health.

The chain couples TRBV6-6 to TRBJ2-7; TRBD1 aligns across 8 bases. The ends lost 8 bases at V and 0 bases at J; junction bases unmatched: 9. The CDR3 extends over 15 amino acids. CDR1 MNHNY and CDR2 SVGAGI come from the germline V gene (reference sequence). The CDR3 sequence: CASLWVGTGSYEQYF. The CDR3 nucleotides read TGTGCCAGCCTTTGGGTAGGGACAGGCTCCTACGAGCAGTACTTC.

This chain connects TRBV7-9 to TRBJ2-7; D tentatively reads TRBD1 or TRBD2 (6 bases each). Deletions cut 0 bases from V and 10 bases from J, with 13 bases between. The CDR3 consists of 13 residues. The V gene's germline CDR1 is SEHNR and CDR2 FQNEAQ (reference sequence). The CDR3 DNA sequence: TGTGCCAGCAGCTTAGCCCTCGGGGGCGATCAGTACTTC. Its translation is CASSLALGGDQYF.

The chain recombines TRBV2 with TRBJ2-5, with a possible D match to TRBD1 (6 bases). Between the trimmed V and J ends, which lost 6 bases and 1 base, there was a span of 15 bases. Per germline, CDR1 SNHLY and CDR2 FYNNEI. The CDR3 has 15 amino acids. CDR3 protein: CASSKEGVIQETQYF. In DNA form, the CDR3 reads TGTGCCAGCAGCAAAGAGGGGGTGATCCAAGAGACCCAGTACTTC.

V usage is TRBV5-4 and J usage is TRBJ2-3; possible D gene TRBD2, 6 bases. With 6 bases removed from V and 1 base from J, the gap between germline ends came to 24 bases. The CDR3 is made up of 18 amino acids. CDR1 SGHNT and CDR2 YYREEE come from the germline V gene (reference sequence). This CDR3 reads CASNPMLPGEMGTDTQYF. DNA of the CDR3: TGTGCCAGCAACCCAATGTTGCCGGGGGAGATGGGCACAGATACGCAGTATTTT.

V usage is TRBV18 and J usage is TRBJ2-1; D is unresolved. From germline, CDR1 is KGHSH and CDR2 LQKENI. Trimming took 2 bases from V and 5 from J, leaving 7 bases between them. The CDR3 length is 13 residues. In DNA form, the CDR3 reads TGTGCCAGCTCACCATTTAGCCACAATGAGCAGTTCTTC. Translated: CASSPFSHNEQFF.

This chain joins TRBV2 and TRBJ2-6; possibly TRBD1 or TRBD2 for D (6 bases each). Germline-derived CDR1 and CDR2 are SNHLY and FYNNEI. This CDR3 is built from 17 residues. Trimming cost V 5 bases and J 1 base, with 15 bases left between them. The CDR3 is CASSPGAGPSGANVLTF. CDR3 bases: TGTGCCAGCAGTCCGGGGGCGGGACCTTCTGGGGCCAACGTCCTGACTTTC.

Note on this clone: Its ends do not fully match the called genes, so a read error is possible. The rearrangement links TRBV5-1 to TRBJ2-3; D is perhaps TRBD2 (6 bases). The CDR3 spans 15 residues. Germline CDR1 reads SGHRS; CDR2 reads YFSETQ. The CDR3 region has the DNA TGCGCCAGCACCTTGGCGGGAATAAGCACAGATACGCAGTATTTT. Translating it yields CASTLAGISTDTQYF.

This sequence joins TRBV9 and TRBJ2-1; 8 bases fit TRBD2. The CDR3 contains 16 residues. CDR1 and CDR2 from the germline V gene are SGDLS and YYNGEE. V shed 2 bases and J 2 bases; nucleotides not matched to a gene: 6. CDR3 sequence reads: CASSVPSGSTYNEQFF. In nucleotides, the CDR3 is TGTGCCAGCAGCGTGCCCAGCGGGAGCACCTACAATGAGCAGTTCTTC. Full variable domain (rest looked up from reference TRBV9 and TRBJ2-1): DSGVTQTPKHLITATGQRVTLRCSPRSGDLSVYWYQQSLDQGLQFLIQYYNGEERAKGNILERFSAQQFPDLHSELNLSSLELGDSALYFCASSVPSGSTYNEQFFGPGTRLTVL.

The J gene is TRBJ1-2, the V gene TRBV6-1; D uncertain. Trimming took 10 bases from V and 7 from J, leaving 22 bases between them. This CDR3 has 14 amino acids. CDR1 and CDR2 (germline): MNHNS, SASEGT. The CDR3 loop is CATRTEINLSGYTF. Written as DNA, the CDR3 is TGTGCCACCAGGACCGAGATAAATCTGTCTGGCTACACCTTC.

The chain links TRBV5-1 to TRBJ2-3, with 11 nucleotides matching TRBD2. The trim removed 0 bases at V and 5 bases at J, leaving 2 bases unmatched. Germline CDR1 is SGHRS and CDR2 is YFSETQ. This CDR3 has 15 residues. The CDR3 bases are TGCGCCAGCAGCTTGGCTGGGACTAGCGGAGATACGCAGTATTTT. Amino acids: CASSLAGTSGDTQYF.

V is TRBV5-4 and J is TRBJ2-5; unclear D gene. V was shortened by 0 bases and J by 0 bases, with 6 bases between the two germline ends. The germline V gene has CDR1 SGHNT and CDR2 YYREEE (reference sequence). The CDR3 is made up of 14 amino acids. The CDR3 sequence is CASSLANYQETQYF. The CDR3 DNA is TGTGCCAGCAGCTTGGCTAATTACCAAGAGACCCAGTACTTC.

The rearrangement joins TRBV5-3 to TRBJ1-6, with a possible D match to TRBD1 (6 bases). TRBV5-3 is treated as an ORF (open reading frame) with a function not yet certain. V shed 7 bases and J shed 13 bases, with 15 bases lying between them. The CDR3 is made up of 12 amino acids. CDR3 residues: CARWGQGHPLHF. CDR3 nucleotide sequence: TGTGCCAGATGGGGGCAGGGCCATCCCCTCCACTTT.

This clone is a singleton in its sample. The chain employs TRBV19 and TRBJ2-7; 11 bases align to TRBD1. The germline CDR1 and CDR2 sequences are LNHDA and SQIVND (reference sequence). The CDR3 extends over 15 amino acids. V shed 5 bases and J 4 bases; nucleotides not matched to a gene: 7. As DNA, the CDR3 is TGTGCCAGTAGTGTCGGACAGGGGGCTTCATACGAGCAGTACTTC. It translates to CASSVGQGASYEQYF.

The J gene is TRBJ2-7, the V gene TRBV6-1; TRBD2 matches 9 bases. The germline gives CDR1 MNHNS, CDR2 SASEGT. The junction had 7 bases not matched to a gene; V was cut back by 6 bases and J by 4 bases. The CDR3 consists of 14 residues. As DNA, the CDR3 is TGTGCCAGCAGCAAAGCGGGAGGTTGGTACGAGCAGTACTTC. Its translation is CASSKAGGWYEQYF.

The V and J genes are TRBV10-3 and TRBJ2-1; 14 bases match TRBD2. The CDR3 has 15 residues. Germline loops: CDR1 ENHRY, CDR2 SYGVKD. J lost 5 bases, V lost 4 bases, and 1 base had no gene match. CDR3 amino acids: CAISGTSGGHNEQFF. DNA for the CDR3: TGTGCCATCAGTGGGACTAGCGGGGGGCACAATGAGCAGTTCTTC.

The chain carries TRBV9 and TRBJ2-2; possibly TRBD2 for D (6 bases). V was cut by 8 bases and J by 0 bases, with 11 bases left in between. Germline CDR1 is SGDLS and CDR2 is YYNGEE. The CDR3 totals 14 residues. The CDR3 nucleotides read TGTGCCAGTAAGGAGGGGTCGAACACCGGGGAGCTGTTTTTT. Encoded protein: CASKEGSNTGELFF.

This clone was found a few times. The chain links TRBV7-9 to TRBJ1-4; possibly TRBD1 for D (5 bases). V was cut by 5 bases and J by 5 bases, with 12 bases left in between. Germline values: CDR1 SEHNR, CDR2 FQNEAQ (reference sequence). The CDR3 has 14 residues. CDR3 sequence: CASSLGLGNEKLFF. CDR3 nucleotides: TGTGCCAGCAGCCTGGGACTGGGGAATGAAAAACTGTTTTTT.

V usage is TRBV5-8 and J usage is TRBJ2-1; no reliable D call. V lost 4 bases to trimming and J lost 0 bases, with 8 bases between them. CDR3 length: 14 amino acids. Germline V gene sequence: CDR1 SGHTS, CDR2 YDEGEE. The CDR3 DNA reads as TGTGCCAGCAGCCCCTTATCCTCCTACAATGAGCAGTTCTTC. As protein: CASSPLSSYNEQFF.

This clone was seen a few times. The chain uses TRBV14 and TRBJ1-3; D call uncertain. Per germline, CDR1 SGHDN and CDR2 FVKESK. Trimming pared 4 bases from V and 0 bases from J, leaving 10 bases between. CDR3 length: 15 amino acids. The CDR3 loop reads CASSPRSGSGNTIYF. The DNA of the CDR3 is TGTGCCAGCAGCCCGAGGTCGGGCTCTGGAAACACCATATATTTT.

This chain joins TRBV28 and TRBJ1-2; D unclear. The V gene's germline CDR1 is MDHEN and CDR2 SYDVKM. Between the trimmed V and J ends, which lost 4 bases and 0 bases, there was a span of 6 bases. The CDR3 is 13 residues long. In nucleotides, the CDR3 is TGTGCCAGCAGTTCTTATTCTAACTATGGCTACACCTTC. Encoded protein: CASSSYSNYGYTF.

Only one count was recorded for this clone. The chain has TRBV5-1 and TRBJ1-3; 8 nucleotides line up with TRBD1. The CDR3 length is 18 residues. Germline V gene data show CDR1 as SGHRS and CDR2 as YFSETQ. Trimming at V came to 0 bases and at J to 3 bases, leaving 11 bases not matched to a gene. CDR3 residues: CASSLDAADRAFGNTIYF. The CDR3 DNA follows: TGCGCCAGCAGCTTGGACGCGGCGGACAGGGCCTTTGGAAACACCATATATTTT.

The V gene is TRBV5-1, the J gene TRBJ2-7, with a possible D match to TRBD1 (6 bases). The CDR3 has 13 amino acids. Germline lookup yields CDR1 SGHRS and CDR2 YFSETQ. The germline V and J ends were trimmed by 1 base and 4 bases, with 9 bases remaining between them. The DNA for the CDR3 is TGCGCCAGCAGCTTGCACAGGGAGTACGAGCAGTACTTC. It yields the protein CASSLHREYEQYF.

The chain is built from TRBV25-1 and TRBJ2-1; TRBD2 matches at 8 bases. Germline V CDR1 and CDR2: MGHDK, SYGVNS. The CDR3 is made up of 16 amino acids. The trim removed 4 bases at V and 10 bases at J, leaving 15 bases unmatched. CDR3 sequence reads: CASSGLMGVGRGEQFF. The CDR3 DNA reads TGTGCCAGCAGTGGATTAATGGGAGTCGGGAGGGGGGAGCAGTTCTTC. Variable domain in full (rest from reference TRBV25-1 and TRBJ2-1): EADIYQTPRYLVIGTGKKITLECSQTMGHDKMYWYQQDPGMELHLIHYSYGVNSTEKGDLSSESTVSRIRTEHFPLTLESARPSHTSQYLCASSGLMGVGRGEQFFGPGTRLTVL.

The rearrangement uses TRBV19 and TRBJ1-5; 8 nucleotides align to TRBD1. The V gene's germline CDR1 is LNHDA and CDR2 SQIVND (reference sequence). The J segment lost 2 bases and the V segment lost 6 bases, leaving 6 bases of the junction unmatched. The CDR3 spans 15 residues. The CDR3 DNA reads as TGTGCCAGTAGCCGGCCGGGACAGGGCAATCAGCCCCAGCATTTT. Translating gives CASSRPGQGNQPQHF.

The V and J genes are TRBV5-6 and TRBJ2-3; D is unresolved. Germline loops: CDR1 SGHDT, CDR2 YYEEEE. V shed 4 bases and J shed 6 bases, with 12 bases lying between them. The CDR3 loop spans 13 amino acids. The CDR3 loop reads CASSTIGWDTQYF. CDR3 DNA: TGTGCCAGCAGCACCATCGGGTGGGATACGCAGTATTTT.

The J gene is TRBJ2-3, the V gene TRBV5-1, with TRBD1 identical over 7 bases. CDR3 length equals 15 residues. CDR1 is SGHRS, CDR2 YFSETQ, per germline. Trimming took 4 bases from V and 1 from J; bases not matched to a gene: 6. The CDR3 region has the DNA TGCGCCAGCAGCATGACAGGGTTTGGCACAGATACGCAGTATTTT. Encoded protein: CASSMTGFGTDTQYF.